The rows below give T cell receptor beta chains drawn from one sample of a study of T cells after yellow fever vaccination. TCRdb analysed the 5' RACE reads with MiXCR anew, one entry per CDR3 protein. The data show about 260,000 distinct CDR3 sequences, roughly 3.7% seen once. This specimen was PBMCs, taken 15 days after the yellow fever booster vaccination. These receptors were taken from a man aged 18 to 35 who received the YFV17D yellow fever vaccine. CDR3s include the opening cysteine and the closing phenylalanine or tryptophan. A D gene is named only where the DNA matches it firmly. Some rows have no size entry. The others give once, few or many, or a class for an expanded clone.

cdr3_aa cdr3_nt j_call v_call clone_size d_call
CAWTRLSRDSPLHF TGTGCCTGGACACGGCTTAGTCGCGATTCACCCCTCCACTTT TRBJ1-6 TRBV30 few NA
CASSIVTGAHGYTF TGTGCCAGTAGTATAGTTACAGGGGCGCATGGCTACACCTTC TRBJ1-2 TRBV19 many TRBD1
CAGGGTPMNTEAFF TGTGCCGGGGGGGGGACGCCCATGAACACTGAAGCTTTCTTT TRBJ1-1 TRBV7-9 many NA
CASSSLGTGGDFGGPDTQYF TGTGCCAGCAGTTCCTTAGGAACAGGGGGAGATTTTGGAGGCCCAGATACGCAGTATTTT TRBJ2-3 TRBV28 many TRBD1
CASSETGLNSPLHF TGTGCCAGCAGCGAGACAGGGTTAAACTCACCCCTCCACTTT TRBJ1-6 TRBV3-1 many TRBD1
CASKSQEKEKLFF TGTGCCAGTAAATCCCAGGAGAAGGAAAAACTGTTTTTT TRBJ1-4 TRBV19 many NA
CASSQDQGGREQYF TGCGCCAGCAGCCAAGATCAGGGGGGCAGGGAGCAGTACTTC TRBJ2-7 TRBV4-3 many NA
CASSGGQQTSNYGYTF TGTGCCAGCAGCGGCGGACAGCAGACTTCTAACTATGGCTACACCTTC TRBJ1-2 TRBV9 many NA
CATSVRDGDQPQHF TGTGCCACCAGTGTCCGGGACGGGGATCAGCCCCAGCATTTT TRBJ1-5 TRBV15 many NA
CASSQDRSNQPQHF TGTGCCAGCAGCCAAGATAGGAGCAATCAGCCCCAGCATTTT TRBJ1-5 TRBV4-2 many NA
CASSLGTSGNLYEQYF TGCGCCAGCAGCTTGGGGACTAGCGGGAATCTCTACGAGCAGTACTTC TRBJ2-7 TRBV5-1 many TRBD2
CASSLLGLAGVETQYF TGTGCCAGCAGCCTCCTGGGACTAGCGGGGGTGGAGACCCAGTACTTC TRBJ2-5 TRBV7-2 many TRBD2
CASSPRGGGSSYNEQFF TGCGCCAGCAGCCCGAGGGGCGGGGGGAGCTCCTACAATGAGCAGTTCTTC TRBJ2-1 TRBV5-1 many TRBD2
CASSYPTHYGYTF TGTGCCAGCAGCTACCCAACACACTATGGCTACACCTTC TRBJ1-2 TRBV7-2 many NA
CASRRVDTEAFF TGTGCCAGCAGAAGGGTGGACACTGAAGCTTTCTTT TRBJ1-1 TRBV7-9 many NA
CASSRSGESSYEQYF TGTGCCAGCAGCCGGAGCGGGGAGAGCTCCTACGAGCAGTACTTC TRBJ2-7 TRBV6-5 few TRBD2
CASSGARGGTNTEAFF TGTGCCAGCAGTGGGGCCCGGGGGGGAACGAACACTGAAGCTTTCTTT TRBJ1-1 TRBV7-2 many NA
CASSSPRGVLSNQPQHF TGTGCCAGCAGCTCTCCGAGAGGCGTCCTTAGCAATCAGCCCCAGCATTTT TRBJ1-5 TRBV7-9 many NA
CASSARDRGQPGELFF TGTGCCAGCAGCGCCCGGGACAGGGGGCAACCCGGGGAGCTGTTTTTT TRBJ2-2 TRBV12-3/TRBV12-4 few TRBD1
CASSKEGGQGGETQYF TGTGCCAGCAGCAAAGAGGGGGGACAGGGCGGCGAGACCCAGTACTTC TRBJ2-5 TRBV9 many TRBD1
CASSLYRPGANVLTF TGTGCCAGCAGCCTCTACAGGCCTGGGGCCAACGTCCTGACTTTC TRBJ2-6 TRBV6-5 many NA
CSVASGDNEQFF TGCAGCGTTGCGTCGGGGGACAATGAGCAGTTCTTC TRBJ2-1 TRBV29-1 many NA
CASSLVSTSGGPQLETQYF TGTGCCAGCAGCTTAGTTTCGACTAGCGGGGGTCCCCAGTTGGAGACCCAGTACTTC TRBJ2-5 TRBV7-6 many TRBD2
CASSQLGGDYEQYF TGTGCCAGCAGCCAATTGGGGGGAGATTACGAGCAGTACTTC TRBJ2-7 TRBV4-2 many NA
CASSPLKRYNEQFF TGTGCCAGCAGCCCCTTGAAGAGATACAATGAGCAGTTCTTC TRBJ2-1 TRBV12-3/TRBV12-4 many NA
CSAAGLAGDQETQYF TGCAGTGCCGCCGGGCTAGCGGGAGACCAAGAGACCCAGTACTTC TRBJ2-5 TRBV20-1 many TRBD2
CASSLPFGRVGPNEKLFF TGTGCCAGCAGCCTCCCCTTCGGAAGGGTCGGGCCTAATGAAAAACTGTTTTTT TRBJ1-4 TRBV11-2 many NA
CASSYSKAGSGELFF TGTGCCAGCAGTTACTCCAAAGCTGGTAGCGGGGAGCTGTTTTTT TRBJ2-2 TRBV6-2/TRBV6-3 many NA
CASGIGRAEFF TGTGCCAGTGGGATCGGAAGAGCGGAGTTCTTC TRBJ2-1 TRBV19 NA NA
CSAETPGEYYGYTF TGCAGTGCTGAGACACCGGGGGAGTACTATGGCTACACCTTC TRBJ1-2 TRBV20-1 many NA
CSAKVAMVYNEQFF TGCAGTGCTAAGGTAGCGATGGTGTACAATGAGCAGTTCTTC TRBJ2-1 TRBV20-1 many NA
CSAPGGSERTLFF TGCAGTGCTCCAGGGGGGTCGGAAAGAACACTGTTTTTT TRBJ1-4 TRBV20-1 few TRBD1
CASSAKTGTGASPLHF TGTGCCAGCAGCGCCAAGACCGGGACAGGGGCTTCACCCCTCCACTTT TRBJ1-6 TRBV9 many TRBD1
CATSRGNGGIVDTQYF TGTGCCACCAGCAGAGGAAATGGGGGGATTGTAGATACGCAGTATTTT TRBJ2-3 TRBV15 many NA
CASSLSSNSNQPQHF TGTGCCAGCAGTTTATCGAGCAATAGCAATCAGCCCCAGCATTTT TRBJ1-5 TRBV27 NA NA
CASSQVTGTEAFF TGCGCCAGCAGCCAAGTCACTGGGACTGAAGCTTTCTTT TRBJ1-1 TRBV4-1 many NA
CASRGSTGELFF TGTGCCAGCAGGGGTTCCACCGGGGAGCTGTTTTTT TRBJ2-2 TRBV12-3/TRBV12-4 many NA
CASSPGEIGSEGAFF TGTGCCAGCAGCCCGGGGGAAATTGGCAGTGAAGGAGCTTTCTTT TRBJ1-1 TRBV7-2 many NA
CASSLLQEMTQYF TGTGCCAGCAGCTTACTCCAGGAGATGACGCAGTATTTT TRBJ2-3 TRBV7-3 many NA
CASRRVPLHF TGCGCCAGCAGAAGGGTGCCCCTCCACTTT TRBJ1-6 TRBV5-1 many NA
CASSPGQGDMHEQFF TGTGCCAGCAGCCCAGGACAGGGCGACATGCATGAGCAGTTCTTC TRBJ2-1 TRBV7-9 many TRBD1
CATSDLSGTNTGELFF TGTGCCACCAGTGATTTGAGTGGGACCAACACCGGGGAGCTGTTTTTT TRBJ2-2 TRBV24-1 many NA
CASSYWGTEAFF TGTGCCAGCAGTTACTGGGGCACTGAAGCTTTCTTT TRBJ1-1 TRBV6-2/TRBV6-3 many NA
CASRLGDSNTGELFF TGCGCCAGCAGATTAGGAGACAGTAACACCGGGGAGCTGTTTTTT TRBJ2-2 TRBV5-1 many NA
CASRQGLSNNEKLFF TGTGCCAGCAGACAGGGCTTAAGCAATAATGAAAAACTGTTTTTT TRBJ1-4 TRBV3-1 few NA
CASSTGTGGSNSPLHF TGTGCCAGCTCCACCGGGACAGGGGGTTCCAATTCACCCCTCCACTTT TRBJ1-6 TRBV18 NA TRBD1
CASSNSNNQPQHF TGTGCCAGCAGTAACAGCAACAATCAGCCCCAGCATTTT TRBJ1-5 TRBV27 few NA
CSAEAGGKGSYNEQFF TGCAGTGCTGAAGCGGGGGGGAAGGGGTCCTACAATGAGCAGTTCTTC TRBJ2-1 TRBV20-1 many TRBD2
CASSLAGPTNEKLFF TGTGCCAGCAGCTTAGCAGGGCCTACTAATGAAAAACTGTTTTTT TRBJ1-4 TRBV7-2 many NA
CASSVGLAGNTGELFF TGTGCCAGCAGCGTAGGGCTAGCGGGGAACACCGGGGAGCTGTTTTTT TRBJ2-2 TRBV9 many TRBD2
CASSLYDPRSYNSPLHF TGTGCCAGCAGTTTATATGATCCTCGCTCCTATAATTCACCCCTCCACTTT TRBJ1-6 TRBV28 many NA
CASSLYNRGSSYEQYF TGCGCCAGCAGCTTATATAACAGGGGAAGCTCCTACGAGCAGTACTTC TRBJ2-7 TRBV5-1 many TRBD1
CASSLGLAGGFSYEQYF TGTGCCAGCAGCTTAGGGCTAGCGGGGGGATTCTCCTACGAGCAGTACTTC TRBJ2-7 TRBV11-2 many TRBD2
CASSLRTIKETQYF TGTGCCAGCAGTTTGAGGACGATCAAAGAGACCCAGTACTTC TRBJ2-5 TRBV6-6 many NA
CASGQGAGETQYF TGTGCCTCGGGACAGGGGGCTGGAGAGACCCAGTACTTC TRBJ2-5 TRBV12-3/TRBV12-4 many TRBD1